These 22 T cell receptor beta chains share one sample of origin, sequenced in a study of shared clonotypes between healthy human individuals. The assay was immunoSEQ multiplex PCR, and TCRdb's table has in-frame clones only and misses some. The sample has 2 million to 3 million clones; just over 90% are singletons. Sequencing was performed on naive CD4+ T cells sorted from blood. Sample subset: CD45RA+ positively selected. Receptor source: a young man in good health.

This clone was detected only a few times. This rearrangement joins TRBV7-9 to TRBJ1-1; D unresolved. The CDR3 sequence is 13 residues long. Looked up from germline, CDR1 is SEHNR and CDR2 is FQNEAQ (reference sequence). Trimming pared 5 bases from V and 7 bases from J, leaving 14 bases between. The CDR3 spells CASSPPNSGEAFF. CDR3 nucleotides: TGTGCCAGCAGCCCCCCTAATAGCGGTGAAGCTTTCTTT.

This clone appeared once. This chain uses TRBV5-4 with TRBJ2-3, with 16 bases aligning to TRBD2. The ends lost 4 bases at V and 1 base at J; junction bases unmatched: 6. This CDR3 spans 18 amino acids. Germline V lookup: CDR1 SGHNT, CDR2 YYREEE (reference sequence). The CDR3 coding sequence is TGTGCCAGCAGCACGGGACTAGCGGGGGGGGTTGGCACAGATACGCAGTATTTT. Its translation is CASSTGLAGGVGTDTQYF.

The sample holds one count of this clone. Additional DNA sequences in this sample encode the identical CDR3. The chain couples TRBV11-3 to TRBJ1-1; perhaps TRBD1 as D (5 bases). Trimming stripped 0 bases from V and 7 bases from J, with 6 bases between. Germline V gene sequence: CDR1 SGHNT, CDR2 YENEEA. The CDR3 is 12 residues long. The CDR3 region has the DNA TGTGCCAGCAGCTTAGATGGGGGTGAAGCTTTCTTT. Its translation is CASSLDGGEAFF.

This chain joins TRBV2 and TRBJ2-1; maybe TRBD2 (6 bases). The CDR3 has 14 amino acids. The germline V gene encodes CDR1 SNHLY and CDR2 FYNNEI. The germline V and J ends were trimmed by 6 bases and 4 bases, with 13 bases remaining between them. CDR3 in DNA: TGTGCCAGCAGAGAGGGACTCACTTACAATGAGCAGTTCTTC. It translates to CASREGLTYNEQFF.

The gene calls are TRBV7-3 and TRBJ2-2, with 7 positions matching TRBD2. V lost 6 bases, J lost 1 base, and 5 bases stayed unmatched. In germline, CDR1 is SGHTA, CDR2 FQGTGA. This CDR3 comprises 15 residues. The CDR3 here is CASRSAGMNTGELFF. Written as DNA, the CDR3 is TGTGCCAGCAGGTCAGCGGGGATGAACACCGGGGAGCTGTTTTTT.

The chain couples TRBV9 to TRBJ2-3; the D gene is possibly TRBD2 (6 bases). CDR3 length: 15 amino acids. Germline V gene data show CDR1 as SGDLS and CDR2 as YYNGEE. V was pared by 1 base and J by 4 bases, with 13 bases between. CDR3 residues: CASSVRAAGSDTQYF. CDR3 bases: TGTGCCAGCAGCGTACGTGCGGCGGGGTCAGATACGCAGTATTTT.

This clone has only one observation. The genes are TRBV11-2 and TRBJ1-2; possible D gene TRBD1, 5 bases. V was trimmed by 3 bases and J by 4 bases, leaving 15 bases between them. The CDR3 contains 15 residues. Looked up from germline, CDR1 is SGHAT and CDR2 is FQNNGV. CDR3 DNA sequence: TGTGCCAGCAGCTTTGCAGGAGAGGGGCCCTATGGCTACACCTTC. It yields the protein CASSFAGEGPYGYTF. Together with reference TRBV11-2 and TRBJ1-2, the CDR3 gives the full variable domain: EAGVAQSPRYKIIEKRQSVAFWCNPISGHATLYWYQQILGQGPKLLIQFQNNGVVDDSQLPKDRFSAERLKGVDSTLKIQPAKLEDSAVYLCASSFAGEGPYGYTFGSGTRLTVV.

This chain uses TRBV18 with TRBJ2-1; TRBD2 matches 8 bases. CDR1 is KGHSH, CDR2 LQKENI, per germline. CDR3 length: 16 residues. Trimming removed 3 bases from V and 7 bases from J; junction bases left unmatched: 11. The CDR3 bases are TGTGCCAGCTCACCCCACGAGAGCGGGAGTGGTAATGAGCAGTTCTTC. Protein: CASSPHESGSGNEQFF.

A remark on this clone: The sample has other DNA sequences that encode this CDR3 too. CDR3 residues: CAWSERGNQPQHF. The CDR3 nucleotides read TGTGCCTGGAGTGAGAGGGGCAATCAGCCCCAGCATTTT. V usage is TRBV30 and J usage is TRBJ1-5; unclear D gene. Germline CDR1 GTSNPN, CDR2 SVGIG (reference sequence). V lost 1 base and J 2 bases, leaving 6 bases between the germline ends. CDR3 size: 13 residues. Full variable domain (missing parts from reference TRBV30 and TRBJ1-5): SQTIHQWPATLVQPVGSPLSLECTVEGTSNPNLYWYRQAAGRGLQLLFYSVGIGQISSEVPQNLSASRPQDRQFILSSKKLLLSDSGFYLCAWSERGNQPQHFGDGTRLSIL.

V gene TRBV5-4 combines with J gene TRBJ2-3; no reliable D call. This CDR3 has 15 residues. Trimming took 0 bases from V and 0 from J, leaving 8 bases between them. Germline CDR1 reads SGHNT; CDR2 reads YYREEE (reference sequence). The CDR3 DNA follows: TGTGCCAGCAGCTTGGGGAGCTTTAGCACAGATACGCAGTATTTT. This encodes CASSLGSFSTDTQYF.

Comment on this clone: This CDR3 is also generated by other DNA sequences in the sample. The gene calls are TRBV6-5 and TRBJ2-7; a possible D gene is TRBD1 (6 bases). Trimming pared 5 bases from V and 0 bases from J, leaving 8 bases between. This CDR3 contains 13 residues. CDR1 is MNHEY, CDR2 SVGAGI, per germline. CDR3 sequence: CASSRTDSYEQYF. CDR3 bases: TGTGCCAGCAGTCGGACAGACTCCTACGAGCAGTACTTC.

This sequence joins TRBV7-2 and TRBJ2-1; 10 nucleotides align to TRBD2. Germline V gives CDR1 SGHTA, CDR2 FQGNSA. The V gene end was trimmed by 0 bases and the J gene end by 8 bases; junction bases not matched to a gene: 7. There are 16 residues in the CDR3. The CDR3 reads CASSLALAGVYDEQFF. The CDR3 DNA follows: TGTGCCAGCAGCTTAGCGCTAGCGGGAGTCTATGATGAGCAGTTCTTC.

The chain employs TRBV12-5 and TRBJ1-6; D not certain. With 6 bases removed from V and 7 bases from J, the gap between germline ends came to 4 bases. CDR3 length: 11 residues. Germline assignment: CDR1 LGHNT and CDR2 FRNRAP. The CDR3 nucleotides read TGTGCTAGTGGCGAAAATTCACCCCTCCACTTT. Residues: CASGENSPLHF.

CDR3 sequence reads: CASSGGWLTGELFF. CDR3 coding DNA: TGTGCCAGCAGCGGGGGATGGCTCACCGGGGAGCTGTTTTTT. The chain uses TRBV9 and TRBJ2-2; no clear D. The germline CDR1 and CDR2 sequences are SGDLS and YYNGEE. There are 14 residues in the CDR3. The ends were cut back, 3 bases at V and 4 bases at J, with 10 bases in the middle.

The chain carries TRBV19 and TRBJ2-2; 8 bases match TRBD2. Trimming cost V 0 bases and J 4 bases; bases outside gene matches: 10. Looked up from germline, CDR1 is LNHDA and CDR2 is SQIVND (reference sequence). The CDR3 extends over 18 amino acids. The CDR3 is CASSIDLVSGTITGELFF. In nucleotides, the CDR3 is TGTGCCAGTAGTATAGATTTGGTTAGCGGGACTATCACCGGGGAGCTGTTTTTT.

This clone was seen only a few times. J is TRBJ1-2 and V is TRBV2; D is unclear. This CDR3 comprises 13 residues. Germline assignment: CDR1 SNHLY and CDR2 FYNNEI. V was clipped by 4 bases and J by 5 bases, with 11 bases between them. DNA of the CDR3: TGTGCCAGCAGTGCTGGAGCTCCTTATGGCTACACCTTC. This encodes CASSAGAPYGYTF.

The chain has TRBV7-9 and TRBJ2-5; 8 bases agree with TRBD1. The junction had 19 bases not matched to a gene; V was cut back by 1 base and J by 6 bases. Germline V CDR1 and CDR2: SEHNR, FQNEAQ (reference sequence). The CDR3 covers 19 residues. This CDR3 is CASSLEYGTGLSNGQTQYF. In nucleotides, the CDR3 is TGTGCCAGCAGCTTAGAGTACGGGACAGGCCTTTCTAATGGGCAGACCCAGTACTTC.

The V and J genes are TRBV7-2 and TRBJ2-5, with D perhaps given as TRBD1 or TRBD2 (6 bases each). V was pared by 1 base and J by 1 base, with 13 bases between. The germline V gene encodes CDR1 SGHTA and CDR2 FQGNSA. The CDR3 is 16 residues long. CDR3 nucleotide sequence: TGTGCCAGCAGCTTAGTTTTTCGGGGGCCCCAAGAGACCCAGTACTTC. This codes for CASSLVFRGPQETQYF.

The V gene is TRBV5-4, the J gene TRBJ2-1, with 13 bases lining up with TRBD2. CDR1 and CDR2 from the germline V gene are SGHNT and YYREEE (reference sequence). The CDR3 runs 15 residues. J lost 10 bases, V lost 4 bases, and 8 bases had no gene match. The CDR3 reads CASSVTSGRVSEQFF. The DNA of the CDR3 is TGTGCCAGCAGCGTCACTAGCGGGAGGGTAAGCGAGCAGTTCTTC.

The rearrangement links TRBV2 to TRBJ1-2; D is ambiguous. This CDR3 spans 13 amino acids. V gave up 3 bases and J gave up 0 bases, with 5 bases separating them. Per germline, CDR1 SNHLY and CDR2 FYNNEI. CDR3 DNA: TGTGCCAGCAGTGATTGGGCTAACTATGGCTACACCTTC. Translation gives CASSDWANYGYTF.

V is TRBV7-9 and J is TRBJ2-7; unclear D gene. The CDR3 spans 14 residues. CDR1 and CDR2 (germline): SEHNR, FQNEAQ (reference sequence). Trimming took off 4 bases at V and 1 base at J, with 11 bases between the two ends. The CDR3 here is CASSSRGPSYEQYF. In DNA form, the CDR3 reads TGTGCCAGCAGCTCGCGTGGGCCTTCCTACGAGCAGTACTTC. Filled out from reference TRBV7-9 and TRBJ2-7, the complete variable domain reads DTGVSQNPRHKITKRGQNVTFRCDPISEHNRLYWYRQTLGQGPEFLTYFQNEAQLEKSRLLSDRFSAERPKGSFSTLEIQRTEQGDSAMYLCASSSRGPSYEQYFGPGTRLTVT.

The chain employs TRBV28 and TRBJ1-1; the match to TRBD1 covers 9 bases. The V gene's germline CDR1 is MDHEN and CDR2 SYDVKM. The CDR3 runs 14 residues. The ends lost 6 bases at V and 10 bases at J; junction bases unmatched: 12. CDR3 residues: CASSPGQGTRGAFF. As DNA, the CDR3 is TGTGCCAGCAGCCCGGGACAGGGAACCAGGGGAGCTTTCTTT. Full variable domain (missing parts from reference TRBV28 and TRBJ1-1): DVKVTQSSRYLVKRTGEKVFLECVQDMDHENMFWYRQDPGLGLRLIYFSYDVKMKEKGDIPEGYSVSREKKERFSLILESASTNQTSMYLCASSPGQGTRGAFFGQGTRLTVV.